This section outlines one T cell receptor (beta chain) sequence together with its context. Its antigen is not known. Germline CDR1 and CDR2: SGHDT and YYEEEE. Trimming removed 0 bases at V and 10 bases at J, with 8 bases between. The CDR3 sequence is 13 residues long. Clones were sequenced by immunoSEQ multiplex PCR, and TCRdb holds only the in-frame ones, with some missing. The table has over a million clones, about 77% seen once. This sample stems from a study of shared clonotypes between healthy human individuals. Whole-study findings and limits: The donor pool, a small one, limited the genetic and exposure-history diversity represented. Tissue TCR repertoires likely differ from these blood-only repertoires. On the whole, naive subsets had larger estimated richness than memory subsets had.

The TCR was taken from a man aged 18 to 35 in good health. Sequencing was done on a sample of memory CD4+ T cells sorted from blood. Subset here: CD45RA-negative fraction. This chain links TRBV5-6 with TRBJ1-6; D gene uncertain. CDR3: CASSLDSSSPLHF. CDR3 sequence (DNA): TGTGCCAGCAGCTTGGACAGCAGCTCACCCCTCCACTTT.